This record concerns one T cell receptor beta chain sequence. Clones were sequenced by immunoSEQ multiplex PCR, and TCRdb holds only the in-frame ones, with some missing. Among 88,000 or so clones, 75% to 90% were seen once, and the ten largest hold over 10%. This sample is drawn from a study of blood T cell repertoires in COVID-19. The J segment lost 7 bases and the V segment lost 4 bases, leaving 13 bases of the junction unmatched. This CDR3 region has 15 residues. Germline lookup yields CDR1 SGHDT and CDR2 YYEEEE. This TCR was recovered from a human donor in a cohort sampled during active COVID-19. The sample consisted of peripheral blood. The chain combines TRBV5-6 with TRBJ1-1, with TRBD1 identical over 7 bases. The CDR3, as DNA: TGTGCCAGCAGCACCGGGGGACAGATTCCCCGTGAAGCTTTCTTT. This translates into CASSTGGQIPREAFF.